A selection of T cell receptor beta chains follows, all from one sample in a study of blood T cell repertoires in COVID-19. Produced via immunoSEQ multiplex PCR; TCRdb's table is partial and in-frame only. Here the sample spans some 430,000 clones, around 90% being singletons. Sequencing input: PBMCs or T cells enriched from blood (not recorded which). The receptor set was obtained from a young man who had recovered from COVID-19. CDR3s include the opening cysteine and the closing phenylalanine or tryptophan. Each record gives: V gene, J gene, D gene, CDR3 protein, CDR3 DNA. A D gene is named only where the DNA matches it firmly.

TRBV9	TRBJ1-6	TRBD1	CASSVGQGSSPLHF	TGTGCCAGCAGCGTAGGACAGGGGAGTTCACCCCTCCACTTT
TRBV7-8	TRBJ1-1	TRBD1	CASTWTGNTEAFF	TGTGCCAGCACCTGGACAGGGAACACTGAAGCTTTCTTT
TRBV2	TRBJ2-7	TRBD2	CASTLAGGTYEQYF	TGTGCCAGCACCCTAGCGGGAGGAACCTACGAGCAGTACTTC
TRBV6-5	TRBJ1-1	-	CASFPRYHPEAFF	TGTGCCAGCTTCCCGAGATACCATCCTGAAGCTTTCTTT
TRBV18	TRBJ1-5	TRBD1	CASSVMDREYQPQHF	TGTGCCAGCTCAGTAATGGACAGGGAGTATCAGCCCCAGCATTTT
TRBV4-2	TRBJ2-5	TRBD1	CASSQIAKFDSDRVKGETQYF	TGTGCCAGCAGCCAGATCGCGAAGTTCGACTCAGACAGGGTTAAGGGTGAGACCCAGTACTTC
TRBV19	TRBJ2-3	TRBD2	CASSMRGGIRTDTQYF	TGTGCCAGTAGTATGCGGGGGGGCATTCGGACAGATACGCAGTATTTT
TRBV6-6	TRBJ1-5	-	CASKSGQGNQPQHF	TGTGCCAGCAAGTCAGGGCAGGGCAATCAGCCCCAGCATTTT
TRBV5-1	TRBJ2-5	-	CASSLGEAALLETQYF	TGCGCCAGCAGCTTGGGGGAGGCTGCCCTCTTGGAGACCCAGTACTTC
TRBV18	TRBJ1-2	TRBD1	CASSPQGAIHGYTF	TGTGCCAGCTCTCCACAGGGGGCCATTCATGGCTACACCTTC